This TCR beta chain came from a study of control samples from healthy donors and cancer patients. The CDR3 contains 15 residues. The V gene lost 4 bases and the J gene lost 3 bases, with 12 bases spanning the gap. Looked up from germline, CDR1 is SNHLY and CDR2 is FYNNEI. Assay used: immunoSEQ multiplex PCR; TCRdb lists only in-frame clones, some missing. The sample consists of about 220,000 clones, 90% to 95% of them appearing once. The sequencing input was blood. The receptor was derived from a man aged 50 or older in good health. This chain joins TRBV2 and TRBJ2-2; unclear D gene. CDR3 DNA sequence: TGTGCCAGCAGTGGTGCAGGACGTGACACCGGGGAGCTGTTTTTT. Amino acid sequence: CASSGAGRDTGELFF.